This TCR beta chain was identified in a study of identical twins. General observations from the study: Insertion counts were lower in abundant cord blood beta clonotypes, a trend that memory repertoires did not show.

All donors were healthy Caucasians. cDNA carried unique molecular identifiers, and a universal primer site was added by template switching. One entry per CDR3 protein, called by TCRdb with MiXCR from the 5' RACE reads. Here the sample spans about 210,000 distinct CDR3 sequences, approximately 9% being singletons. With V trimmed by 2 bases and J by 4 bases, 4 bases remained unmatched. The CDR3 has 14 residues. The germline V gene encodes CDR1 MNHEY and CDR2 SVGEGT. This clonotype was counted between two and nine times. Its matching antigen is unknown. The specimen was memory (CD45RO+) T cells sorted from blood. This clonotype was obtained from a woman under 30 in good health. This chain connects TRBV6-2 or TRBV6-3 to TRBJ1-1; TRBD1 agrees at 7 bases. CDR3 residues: CASSYTGVPTEAFF. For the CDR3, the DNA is TGTGCCAGCAGTTACACAGGGGTGCCCACTGAAGCTTTCTTT.